The sequence of this T cell receptor (beta chain) was determined in a study of CD8 T cells in ankylosing spondylitis. This clonotype has at least ten counts. The antigen is not known. With 8 bases removed from V and 4 bases from J, the gap between germline ends came to 15 bases. Germline V gene data show CDR1 as MNHNS and CDR2 as SASEGT. This CDR3 has 14 amino acids. Overall study results and limits: Blood from ankylosing spondylitis patients appeared to carry a characteristic roughly 8-variant TCR beta motif.

Using its own MiXCR run on the 5' RACE reads, TCRdb lists one record per CDR3 protein. The sample includes 250,000 to 400,000 distinct CDR3 sequences, approximately 10% of them seen just once. The sequenced material came from blood, either unsorted or a sorted T cell fraction (not recorded which). The receptor comes from a female donor with ankylosing spondylitis or in good health (not recorded which). The chain couples TRBV6-1 to TRBJ1-3; D may be TRBD1 (5 bases). CDR3 DNA: TGTGCCAGCTCTATCCAGCGGGGGGGAAACACCATATATTTT. This codes for CASSIQRGGNTIYF.